A single sample gave rise to the 16 T cell receptor beta chains below, sequenced in a study of blood T cells in healthy people across ages (dated by TCRdb to about 2015). Library prep was done by 5' RACE. Sequencing took place on an Illumina HiSeq 2500. A second 7 to 11 cycle PCR used a sample-barcoded 5' primer and a J-beta primer mix. The public reads were quality trimmed at Q25 with fastp and then assembled into clones with MiXCR by TCRdb, keeping productive beta chains. Each entry merges the rows of one CDR3 protein and shows their most common DNA and genes. For this sample the table gives around 1,600,000 distinct CDR3 sequences, of which 35% to 45% were detected only once. The ten largest make up less than 5% of the sample. Sequencing used blood. The receptors were gathered from a woman aged 18-29 years in good health.

This clonotype has just a few counts. The chain employs TRBV20-1 and TRBJ1-2, with D possibly being TRBD1 (5 bases). V was trimmed by 3 bases and J by 4 bases, leaving 9 bases between them. The CDR3 runs to 12 residues. The germline V gene has CDR1 DFQATT and CDR2 SNEGSKA (reference sequence). The CDR3 sequence: CSASADIYGYTF. In DNA form, the CDR3 reads TGCAGTGCTAGTGCGGACATCTATGGCTACACCTTC.

The rearrangement joins TRBV5-6 to TRBJ1-5; 9 positions match TRBD1. The trim removed 4 bases at V and 6 bases at J, leaving 8 bases unmatched. Germline V gene lookup returns CDR1 SGHDT and CDR2 YYEEEE. This CDR3 spans 15 amino acids. The CDR3 coding sequence is TGTGCCAGCAGCAAGGACAGGGGTTTGAGTCAGCCCCAGCATTTT. It encodes CASSKDRGLSQPQHF.

This chain joins TRBV20-1 and TRBJ2-7; D tentatively reads TRBD1 or TRBD2 (5 bases each). CDR1 and CDR2 (germline): DFQATT, SNEGSKA (reference sequence). V lost 6 bases and J lost 0, with 18 bases in between. CDR3 size: 15 residues. The CDR3 reads CSASGTPSSSYEQYF. DNA for the CDR3: TGCAGTGCCTCGGGGACCCCCTCCAGCTCCTACGAGCAGTACTTC.

In DNA form, the CDR3 reads TGTGCCAGCAGCCATTCCGACAGGGATGAGACTGAAGCTTTCTTT. Translation: CASSHSDRDETEAFF. V gene TRBV4-2 combines with J gene TRBJ1-1; 7 bases match TRBD1. The V gene's germline CDR1 is LGHNA and CDR2 YNFKEQ. The CDR3 spans 15 residues. The V gene end was trimmed by 3 bases and the J gene end by 5 bases; junction bases not matched to a gene: 9.

This clonotype was observed a handful of times. This chain uses TRBV7-2 with TRBJ1-2; possibly TRBD1 for D (5 bases). CDR1 and CDR2 (germline): SGHTA, FQGNSA. This CDR3 comprises 15 residues. Trimming cost V 5 bases and J 4 bases, with 17 bases left between them. For the CDR3, the DNA is TGTGCCAGCAGCCCCTGGACAAGGCAGGGCTATGGCTACACCTTC. As protein: CASSPWTRQGYGYTF.

In its sample, this clonotype was seen once. V gene TRBV7-9 combines with J gene TRBJ2-1, with TRBD2 as a possible D gene (5 bases). This CDR3 is 13 amino acids long. The V and J ends lost 6 bases and 5 bases respectively, with 11 bases between them. Germline-derived CDR1 and CDR2 are SEHNR and FQNEAQ (reference sequence). CDR3 residues: CASRSGSHNEQFF. The CDR3 nucleotides read TGTGCCAGCAGGTCGGGGAGCCACAATGAGCAGTTCTTC.

The gene calls are TRBV6-2 or TRBV6-3 and TRBJ1-5, with a tentative D call TRBD1 (5 bases). Trimming took 11 bases from V and 4 from J, leaving 15 bases between them. From germline, CDR1 is MNHEY and CDR2 SVGEGT. The CDR3 length is 13 residues. As DNA, the CDR3 is TGTGCCCATCAGAGGGACCTTAATCAGCCCCAGCATTTT. Its protein is CAHQRDLNQPQHF.

This clonotype showed up just a few times. This CDR3 is CASSYSIGPEKLFF. CDR3 nucleotides: TGTGCCAGCAGTTACTCGATTGGACCCGAAAAACTGTTTTTT. This chain connects TRBV6-5 to TRBJ1-4, with D hard to call. Germline V lookup: CDR1 MNHEY, CDR2 SVGAGI. This CDR3 spans 14 amino acids. V lost 0 bases and J 8 bases, leaving 10 bases between the germline ends.

This clonotype has just a few counts. The V call is TRBV12-3 or TRBV12-4, the J call TRBJ1-6; unclear D gene. This CDR3 has 13 amino acids. The ends were cut back, 0 bases at V and 9 bases at J, with 6 bases in the middle. The CDR3 nucleotides read TGTGCCAGCAGTTTAGCGCGGGGTTCACCCCTCCACTTT. Translating it yields CASSLARGSPLHF.

There are a few counts of this clonotype. The chain joins TRBV12-3 or TRBV12-4 to TRBJ1-1; 7 positions agree with TRBD1. CDR3 size: 12 residues. V trimming: 5 bases; J trimming: 7 bases; junction bases outside the gene matches: 4. The DNA of the CDR3 is TGTGCCAGCAGTCGGGGGACAGATGAAGCTTTCTTT. This translates into CASSRGTDEAFF.

This rearrangement joins TRBV28 to TRBJ1-6; D not certain. The CDR3 contains 16 residues. The germline CDR1 and CDR2 sequences are MDHEN and SYDVKM. V lost 4 bases, J lost 9 bases, and 19 bases lay in between. CDR3 in DNA: TGTGCCAGCAGTTCGGTCTCCGGGCCGCTGGGTTCACCCCTCCACTTT. Protein: CASSSVSGPLGSPLHF.

A few counts support this clonotype. The chain carries TRBV12-3 or TRBV12-4 and TRBJ2-7; TRBD2 matches at 8 bases. The CDR3 loop spans 14 amino acids. J lost 6 bases, V lost 1 base, and 5 bases had no gene match. Here the CDR3 DNA reads TGTGCCAGCAGTTTAGAGCGGGGGTCCATCGAGCAGTACTTC. As protein: CASSLERGSIEQYF.

The chain has TRBV4-3 and TRBJ2-2, with no clear D. The CDR3 consists of 13 residues. In germline, CDR1 is LGHNA, CDR2 YSLEER. Trimming removed 0 bases from V and 7 bases from J, with 6 bases in between. The CDR3 here is CASSQEGGGELFF. The CDR3 DNA reads TGCGCCAGCAGCCAAGAGGGTGGCGGGGAGCTGTTTTTT.

The chain combines TRBV4-2 with TRBJ1-1; D remains ambiguous. CDR3 length equals 16 residues. From germline, CDR1 is LGHNA and CDR2 YNFKEQ. Trimming pared 0 bases from V and 1 base from J, leaving 12 bases between. CDR3 in DNA: TGTGCCAGCAGCCAAGATTCAGGTCAGCCGAACACTGAAGCTTTCTTT. Residues: CASSQDSGQPNTEAFF.

The V gene is TRBV7-2, the J gene TRBJ2-1; D is undetermined. This CDR3 has 17 residues. The germline V and J ends were trimmed by 3 bases and 0 bases, with 15 bases remaining between them. Looked up from germline, CDR1 is SGHTA and CDR2 is FQGNSA. The CDR3 coding sequence is TGTGCCAGCAGCTTGATAAGAAGCAGGAACTCCTACAATGAGCAGTTCTTC. Its translation is CASSLIRSRNSYNEQFF.

This clonotype was found many times. The V gene is TRBV10-3, the J gene TRBJ2-1; the match to TRBD1 covers 9 bases. The germline V gene encodes CDR1 ENHRY and CDR2 SYGVKD. V was clipped by 4 bases and J by 4 bases; unmatched bases: 2. The CDR3 length is 14 residues. The CDR3 region is CAISVGQGYNEQFF. In nucleotides, the CDR3 is TGTGCCATCAGTGTGGGACAGGGATACAATGAGCAGTTCTTC.